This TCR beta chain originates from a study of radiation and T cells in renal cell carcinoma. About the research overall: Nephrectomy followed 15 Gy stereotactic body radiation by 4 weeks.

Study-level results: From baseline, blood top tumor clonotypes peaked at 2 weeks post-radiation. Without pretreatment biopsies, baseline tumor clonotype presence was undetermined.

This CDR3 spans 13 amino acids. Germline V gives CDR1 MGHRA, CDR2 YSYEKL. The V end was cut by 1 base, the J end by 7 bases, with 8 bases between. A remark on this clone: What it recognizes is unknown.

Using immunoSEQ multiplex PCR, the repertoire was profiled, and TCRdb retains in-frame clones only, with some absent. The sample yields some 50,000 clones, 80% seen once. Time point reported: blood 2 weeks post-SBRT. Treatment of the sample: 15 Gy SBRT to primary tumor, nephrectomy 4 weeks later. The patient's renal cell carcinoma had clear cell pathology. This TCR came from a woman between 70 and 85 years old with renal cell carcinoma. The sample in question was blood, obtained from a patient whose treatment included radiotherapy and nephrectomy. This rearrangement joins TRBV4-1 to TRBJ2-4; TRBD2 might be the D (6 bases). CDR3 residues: CASSQAGGNIQYF. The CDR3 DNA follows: TGCGCCAGCAGCCAAGCAGGAGGGAACATTCAGTACTTC.